The rows below give T cell receptor beta chains drawn from one sample of a study of OX40 agonist ivuxolimab in advanced cancers. Assay used: immunoSEQ multiplex PCR; TCRdb lists only in-frame clones, some missing. The data contain 20,000 or so clones, about 90% of them singletons. The specimen was CD4+ or CD8+ T cells sorted from blood, collected in a trial of the OX40 agonist ivuxolimab. All receptors derive from an adult with an advanced solid tumor such as melanoma, head and neck, liver or kidney cancer. Each CDR3 is given with its conserved first and last residue. D genes are given only for firm matches. Part of the rows lack a size; the others show once, few, many or a class for expanded clones.

v_call: TRBV6-5
j_call: TRBJ2-3
clone_size: few
d_call: TRBD2
cdr3_nt: TGTGCCAGCAGTTATGGCCTAGCGGGACCCACAGATACGCAGTATTTT
cdr3_aa: CASSYGLAGPTDTQYF

v_call: TRBV29-1
j_call: TRBJ2-1
clone_size: -
d_call: -
cdr3_nt: TGCAGCGTTGTAACCCATCCAGGGGAGCAGTTCTTC
cdr3_aa: CSVVTHPGEQFF

v_call: TRBV9
j_call: TRBJ1-2
clone_size: -
d_call: TRBD1
cdr3_nt: TGTGCCAGCAGCGTAGGAGGGACAGGGAGATATGGCTACACCTTC
cdr3_aa: CASSVGGTGRYGYTF

v_call: TRBV6-5
j_call: TRBJ1-6
clone_size: -
d_call: -
cdr3_nt: TGTGCCAGCAGTTACTCTGGAAGCTCCTATAATTCACCCCTCCACTTT
cdr3_aa: CASSYSGSSYNSPLHF

v_call: TRBV19
j_call: TRBJ1-4
clone_size: -
d_call: -
cdr3_nt: TGTGCCAGTAGTATAGAAGGGGACATTGGCAGACTGTTTTTT
cdr3_aa: CASSIEGDIGRLFF

v_call: TRBV11-3
j_call: TRBJ2-7
clone_size: -
d_call: TRBD2
cdr3_nt: TGTGCCAGCAGACGGGGGGTGGTTGAGCAGTACTTC
cdr3_aa: CASRRGVVEQYF

v_call: TRBV19
j_call: TRBJ2-5
clone_size: few
d_call: -
cdr3_nt: TGTGCCAGTAGTATAAGGGGGGAAAAGACCCAGTACTTC
cdr3_aa: CASSIRGEKTQYF

v_call: TRBV28
j_call: TRBJ2-2
clone_size: -
d_call: -
cdr3_nt: TGTGCCAGCAGTACCCCGGGACCCGGGGAGCTGTTTTTT
cdr3_aa: CASSTPGPGELFF

v_call: TRBV19
j_call: TRBJ2-1
clone_size: few
d_call: TRBD2
cdr3_nt: TGTGCCAGTAGTTTTAGTTCGGGGGGCAATGAGCAGTTCTTC
cdr3_aa: CASSFSSGGNEQFF

v_call: TRBV29-1
j_call: TRBJ2-7
clone_size: -
d_call: -
cdr3_nt: TGCAGCGTTCGACAGCCCTACGAGCAGTACTTC
cdr3_aa: CSVRQPYEQYF

v_call: TRBV4-1
j_call: TRBJ2-2
clone_size: once
d_call: -
cdr3_nt: TGCGCCAGCAGCCCCGGTAGCTGGACCGGGGAGCTGTTTTTT
cdr3_aa: CASSPGSWTGELFF

v_call: TRBV10-3
j_call: TRBJ2-2
clone_size: once
d_call: TRBD1
cdr3_nt: TGTGCCATCTCCTCCGGGACAGGGGGCGTCACCGGGGAGCTGTTTTTT
cdr3_aa: CAISSGTGGVTGELFF

v_call: TRBV13
j_call: TRBJ2-7
clone_size: once
d_call: -
cdr3_nt: TGTGCCAGCAGCTTTTTACGGCGATCGGGCGAGCAGTACTTC
cdr3_aa: CASSFLRRSGEQYF

v_call: TRBV7-2
j_call: TRBJ2-7
clone_size: -
d_call: -
cdr3_nt: TGTGCCAGCAGCGCGGGGGCAGGGGGCAGCTACGAGCAGTACTTC
cdr3_aa: CASSAGAGGSYEQYF

v_call: TRBV28
j_call: TRBJ2-6
clone_size: -
d_call: -
cdr3_nt: TGTGCCACCTGGGATGGGGGGGACAGCTCTGGGGCCAACGTCCTGACTTTC
cdr3_aa: CATWDGGDSSGANVLTF

v_call: TRBV10-3
j_call: TRBJ2-5
clone_size: -
d_call: -
cdr3_nt: TGTGCCATCAGTGAGTCGCCCGGGGGAAAGGGCGAGACCCAGTACTTC
cdr3_aa: CAISESPGGKGETQYF

v_call: TRBV6-6
j_call: TRBJ2-7
clone_size: -
d_call: -
cdr3_nt: TGTGCCAGCAGTTACCGACAGCCCACCTACGAGCAGTACTTC
cdr3_aa: CASSYRQPTYEQYF

v_call: TRBV19
j_call: TRBJ1-1
clone_size: -
d_call: -
cdr3_nt: TGTGCCAGTAGCCACAATCCTGACAGATTCCTAAACACTGAAGCTTTCTTT
cdr3_aa: CASSHNPDRFLNTEAFF

v_call: TRBV27
j_call: TRBJ1-2
clone_size: -
d_call: -
cdr3_nt: TGTGCCAGCAGCCTACAGGAAAACTATGGCTACACCTTC
cdr3_aa: CASSLQENYGYTF

v_call: TRBV27
j_call: TRBJ2-1
clone_size: -
d_call: TRBD2
cdr3_nt: TGTGCCAGCAGCTTATCAGAAAGCGGGGATGAGCAGTTCTTC
cdr3_aa: CASSLSESGDEQFF

v_call: TRBV10-2
j_call: TRBJ1-2
clone_size: -
d_call: -
cdr3_nt: TGCGCCAGCAGTGAGTCGGAGAGGGAATCTAGCGGCTACACCTTC
cdr3_aa: CASSESERESSGYTF

v_call: TRBV27
j_call: TRBJ1-2
clone_size: -
d_call: -
cdr3_nt: TGTGCCAGCAGTCGGGACACTTACTATGGCTACACCTTC
cdr3_aa: CASSRDTYYGYTF

v_call: TRBV6-1
j_call: TRBJ1-4
clone_size: -
d_call: -
cdr3_nt: TGTGCCAGCAGTGTCAGTGCTCCCTTTGCAACTAATGAAAAACTGTTTTTT
cdr3_aa: CASSVSAPFATNEKLFF

v_call: TRBV7-9
j_call: TRBJ1-1
clone_size: -
d_call: -
cdr3_nt: TGTGCCTGCGACTACTTACCGGGACAAAACACTGAAGCTTTCTTT
cdr3_aa: CACDYLPGQNTEAFF

v_call: TRBV10-3
j_call: TRBJ1-5
clone_size: once
d_call: -
cdr3_nt: TGTGCCATCAGTGAGTTTGGTCAGAATAGCAATCAGCCCCAGCATTTT
cdr3_aa: CAISEFGQNSNQPQHF

v_call: TRBV7-8
j_call: TRBJ2-7
clone_size: -
d_call: -
cdr3_nt: TGTGCCAGCAGCCAGAAGGAATACGAGCAGTACTTC
cdr3_aa: CASSQKEYEQYF

v_call: TRBV6-5
j_call: TRBJ2-3
clone_size: -
d_call: -
cdr3_nt: TGTGCCAGCAGTCAGACAGATACGCAGTATTTT
cdr3_aa: CASSQTDTQYF